The 2 T cell receptor beta chains below were found in one sample sequenced in a study of lymphopenia after photon versus proton radiotherapy. Generated by immunoSEQ multiplex PCR, the TCRdb table keeps only in-frame clones and is missing some. The sample has 15,000 to 20,000 clones; around nine tenths are singletons. Sequenced here: peripheral blood, sampled from a patient treated with proton-based radiotherapy. The receptors originated from a woman aged 55-70 years with cholangiocarcinoma. Some clones in this sample may be carry-over from other donors' samples.

This clone is a singleton in its sample. The chain joins TRBV5-1 to TRBJ2-1, with TRBD1 matching over 12 bases. Germline V gives CDR1 SGHRS, CDR2 YFSETQ. The ends lost 4 bases at V and 8 bases at J; junction bases unmatched: 4. CDR3 length: 14 residues. The DNA for the CDR3 is TGCGCCAGCAGCAGGGACAGGGGGCAGGATGAGCAGTTCTTC. Translated, it gives CASSRDRGQDEQFF.

The chain uses TRBV6-5 and TRBJ2-5; 11 nucleotides agree with TRBD2. Trimming took 6 bases from V and 4 from J; bases not matched to a gene: 4. CDR3 length: 14 amino acids. The germline V gene encodes CDR1 MNHEY and CDR2 SVGAGI. The CDR3 protein is CASRELAGVETQYF. The CDR3 DNA is TGTGCCAGCAGGGAACTAGCGGGAGTAGAGACCCAGTACTTC.